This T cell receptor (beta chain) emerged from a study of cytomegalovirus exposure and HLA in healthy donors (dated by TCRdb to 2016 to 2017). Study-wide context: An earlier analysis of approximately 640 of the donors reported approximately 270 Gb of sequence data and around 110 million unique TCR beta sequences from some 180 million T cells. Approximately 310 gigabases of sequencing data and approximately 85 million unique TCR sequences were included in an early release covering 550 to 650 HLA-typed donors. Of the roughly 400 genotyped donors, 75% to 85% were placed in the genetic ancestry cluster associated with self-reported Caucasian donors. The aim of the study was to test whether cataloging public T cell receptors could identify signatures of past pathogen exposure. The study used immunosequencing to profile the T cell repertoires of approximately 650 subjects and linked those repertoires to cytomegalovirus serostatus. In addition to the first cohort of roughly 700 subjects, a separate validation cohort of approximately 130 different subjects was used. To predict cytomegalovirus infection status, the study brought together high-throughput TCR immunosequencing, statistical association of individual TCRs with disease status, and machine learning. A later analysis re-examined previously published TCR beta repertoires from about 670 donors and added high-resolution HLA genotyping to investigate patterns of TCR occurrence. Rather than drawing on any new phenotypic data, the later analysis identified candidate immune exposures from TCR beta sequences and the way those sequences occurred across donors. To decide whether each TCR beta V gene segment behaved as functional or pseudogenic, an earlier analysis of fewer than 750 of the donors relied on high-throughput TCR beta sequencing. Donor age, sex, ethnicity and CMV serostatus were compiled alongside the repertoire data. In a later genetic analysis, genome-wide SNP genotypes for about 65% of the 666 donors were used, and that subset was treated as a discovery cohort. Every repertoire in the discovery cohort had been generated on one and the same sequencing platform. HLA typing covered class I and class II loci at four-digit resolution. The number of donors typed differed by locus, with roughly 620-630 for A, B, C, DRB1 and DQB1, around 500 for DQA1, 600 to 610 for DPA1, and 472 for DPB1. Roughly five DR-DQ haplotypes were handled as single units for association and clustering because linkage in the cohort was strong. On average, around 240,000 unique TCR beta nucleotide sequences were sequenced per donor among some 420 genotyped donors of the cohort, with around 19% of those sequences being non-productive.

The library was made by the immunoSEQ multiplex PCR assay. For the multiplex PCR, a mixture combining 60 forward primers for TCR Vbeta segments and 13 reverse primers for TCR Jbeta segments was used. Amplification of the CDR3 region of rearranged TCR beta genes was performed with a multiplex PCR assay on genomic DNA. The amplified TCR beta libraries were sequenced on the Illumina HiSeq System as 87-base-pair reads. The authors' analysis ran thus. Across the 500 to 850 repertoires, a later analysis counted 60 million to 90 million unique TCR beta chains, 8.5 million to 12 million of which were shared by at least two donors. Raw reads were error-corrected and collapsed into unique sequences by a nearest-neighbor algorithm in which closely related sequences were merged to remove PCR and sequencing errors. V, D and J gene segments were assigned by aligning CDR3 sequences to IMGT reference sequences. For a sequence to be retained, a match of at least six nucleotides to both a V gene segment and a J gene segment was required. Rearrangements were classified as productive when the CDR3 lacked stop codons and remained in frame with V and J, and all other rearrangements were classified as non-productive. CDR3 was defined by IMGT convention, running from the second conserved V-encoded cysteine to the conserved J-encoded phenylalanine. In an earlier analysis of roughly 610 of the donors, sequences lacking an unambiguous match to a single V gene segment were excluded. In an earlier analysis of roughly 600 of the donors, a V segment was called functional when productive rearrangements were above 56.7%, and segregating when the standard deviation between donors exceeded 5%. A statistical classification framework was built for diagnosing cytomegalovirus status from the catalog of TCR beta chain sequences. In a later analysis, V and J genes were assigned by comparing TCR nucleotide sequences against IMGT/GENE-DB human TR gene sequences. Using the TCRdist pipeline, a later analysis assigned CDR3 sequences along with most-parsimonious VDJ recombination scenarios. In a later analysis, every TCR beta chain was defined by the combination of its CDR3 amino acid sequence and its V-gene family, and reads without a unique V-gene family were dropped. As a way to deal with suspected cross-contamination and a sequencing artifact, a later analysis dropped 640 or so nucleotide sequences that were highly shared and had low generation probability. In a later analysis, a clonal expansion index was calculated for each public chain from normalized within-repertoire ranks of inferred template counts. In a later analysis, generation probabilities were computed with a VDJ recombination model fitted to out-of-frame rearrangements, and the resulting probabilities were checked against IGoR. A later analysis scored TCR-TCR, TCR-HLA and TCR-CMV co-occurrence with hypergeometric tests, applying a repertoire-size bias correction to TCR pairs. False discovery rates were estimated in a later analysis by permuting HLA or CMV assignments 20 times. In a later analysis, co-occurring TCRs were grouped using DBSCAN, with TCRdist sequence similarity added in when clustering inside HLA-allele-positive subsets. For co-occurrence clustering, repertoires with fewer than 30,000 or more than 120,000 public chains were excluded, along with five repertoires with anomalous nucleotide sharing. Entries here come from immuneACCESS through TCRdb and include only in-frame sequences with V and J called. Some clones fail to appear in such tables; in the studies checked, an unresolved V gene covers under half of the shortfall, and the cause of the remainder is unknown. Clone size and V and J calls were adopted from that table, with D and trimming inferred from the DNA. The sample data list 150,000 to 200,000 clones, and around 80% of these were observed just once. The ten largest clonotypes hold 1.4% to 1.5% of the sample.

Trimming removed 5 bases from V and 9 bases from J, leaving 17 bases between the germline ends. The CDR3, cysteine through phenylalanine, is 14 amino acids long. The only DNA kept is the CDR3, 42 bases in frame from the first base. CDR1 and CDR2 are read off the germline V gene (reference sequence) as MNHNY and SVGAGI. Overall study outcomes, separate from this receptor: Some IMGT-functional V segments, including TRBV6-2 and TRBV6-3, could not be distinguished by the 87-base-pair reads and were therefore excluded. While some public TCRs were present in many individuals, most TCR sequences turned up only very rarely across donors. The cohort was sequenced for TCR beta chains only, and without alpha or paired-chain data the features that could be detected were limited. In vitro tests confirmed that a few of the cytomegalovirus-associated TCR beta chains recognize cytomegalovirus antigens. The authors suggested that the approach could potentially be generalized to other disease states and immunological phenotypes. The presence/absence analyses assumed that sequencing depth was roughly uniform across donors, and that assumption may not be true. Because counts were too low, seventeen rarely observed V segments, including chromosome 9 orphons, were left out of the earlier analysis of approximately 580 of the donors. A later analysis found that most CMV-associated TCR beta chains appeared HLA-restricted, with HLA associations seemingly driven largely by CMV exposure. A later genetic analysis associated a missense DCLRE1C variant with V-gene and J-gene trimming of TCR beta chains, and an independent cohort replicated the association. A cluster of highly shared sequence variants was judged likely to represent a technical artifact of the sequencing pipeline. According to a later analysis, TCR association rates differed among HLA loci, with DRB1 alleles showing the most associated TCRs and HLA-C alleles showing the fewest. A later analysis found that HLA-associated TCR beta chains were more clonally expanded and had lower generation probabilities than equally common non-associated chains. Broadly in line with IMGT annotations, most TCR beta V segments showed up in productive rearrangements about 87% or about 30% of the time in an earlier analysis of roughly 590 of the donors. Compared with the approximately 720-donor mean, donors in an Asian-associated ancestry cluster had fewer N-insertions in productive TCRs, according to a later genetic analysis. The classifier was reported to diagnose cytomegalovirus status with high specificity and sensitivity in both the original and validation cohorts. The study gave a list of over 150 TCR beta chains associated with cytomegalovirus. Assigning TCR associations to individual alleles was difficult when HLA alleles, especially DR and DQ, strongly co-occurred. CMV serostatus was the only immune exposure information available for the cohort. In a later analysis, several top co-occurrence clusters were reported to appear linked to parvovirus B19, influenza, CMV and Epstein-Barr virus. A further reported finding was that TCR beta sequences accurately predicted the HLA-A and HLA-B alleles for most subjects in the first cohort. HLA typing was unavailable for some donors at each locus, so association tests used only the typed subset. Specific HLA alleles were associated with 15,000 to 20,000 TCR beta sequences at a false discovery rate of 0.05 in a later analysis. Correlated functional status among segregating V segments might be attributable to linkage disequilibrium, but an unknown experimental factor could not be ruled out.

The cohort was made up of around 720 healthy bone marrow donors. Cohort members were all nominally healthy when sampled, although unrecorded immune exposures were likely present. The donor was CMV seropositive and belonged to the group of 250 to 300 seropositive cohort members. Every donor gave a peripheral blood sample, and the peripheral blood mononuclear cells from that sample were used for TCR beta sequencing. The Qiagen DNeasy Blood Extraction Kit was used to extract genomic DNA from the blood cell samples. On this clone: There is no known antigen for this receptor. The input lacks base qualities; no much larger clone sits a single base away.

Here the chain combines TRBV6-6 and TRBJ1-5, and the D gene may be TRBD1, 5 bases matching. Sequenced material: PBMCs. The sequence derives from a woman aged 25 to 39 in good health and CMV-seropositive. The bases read TGTGCCAGCAGTATCCAGGGTTCGGGTCGGCCCCAGCATTTT. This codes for CASSIQGSGRPQHF.